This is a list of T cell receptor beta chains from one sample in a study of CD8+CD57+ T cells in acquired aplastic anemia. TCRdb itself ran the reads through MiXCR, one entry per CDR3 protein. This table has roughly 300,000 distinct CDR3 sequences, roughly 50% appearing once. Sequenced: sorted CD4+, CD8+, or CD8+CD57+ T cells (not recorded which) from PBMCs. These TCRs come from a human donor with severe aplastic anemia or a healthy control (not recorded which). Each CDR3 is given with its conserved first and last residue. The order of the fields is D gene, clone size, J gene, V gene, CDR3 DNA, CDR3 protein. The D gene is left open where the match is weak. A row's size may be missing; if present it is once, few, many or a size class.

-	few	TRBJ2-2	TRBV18	TGTGCCAGCTCATTGAAAGCCACCGGGGAGCTGTTTTTT	CASSLKATGELFF
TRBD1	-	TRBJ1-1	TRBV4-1	TGCGCCAGCAGCCAGTTCGACAGGGTGAACACTGAAGCTTTCTTT	CASSQFDRVNTEAFF
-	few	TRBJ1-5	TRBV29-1	TGCAGCGCCGCAAGAGGGTTGGATCAGCCCCAGCATTTT	CSAARGLDQPQHF
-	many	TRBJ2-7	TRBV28	TGTGCCAGCAGTTTAAGGGCCGAGCAGTACTTC	CASSLRAEQYF
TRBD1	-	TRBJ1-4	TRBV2	TGTGCCGCGAAAACAGGGGGCGAGGAAATTGCAAAACTGTTTTTT	CAAKTGGEEIAKLFF
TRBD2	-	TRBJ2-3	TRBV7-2	TGTGCCAGCAGCTTGGTGGGAGCGGGGGGTGCCCTGTATTTT	CASSLVGAGGALYF
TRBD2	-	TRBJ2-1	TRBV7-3	TGTGCCAGCAGCTCCTCTAGCGGGGTCTACAATGAGCAGTTCTTC	CASSSSSGVYNEQFF
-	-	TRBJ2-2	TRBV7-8	TGTGCCAGCAGCCCCCGACGAGCGGCGAACACCGGGGAGCTGTTTTTT	CASSPRRAANTGELFF
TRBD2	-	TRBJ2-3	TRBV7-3	TGTGCCAGCAGCTCAGCGGGGGGAACAGATACGCAGTATTTT	CASSSAGGTDTQYF
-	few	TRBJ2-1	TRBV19	TGTGCCAGTAGTAGAGGGGGGTCCTACAATGAGCAGTTCTTC	CASSRGGSYNEQFF
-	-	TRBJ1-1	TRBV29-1	TGCAGCGTTGAAGATCGCATGGACGTCGTGGGAACTGAAGCTTTCTTT	CSVEDRMDVVGTEAFF
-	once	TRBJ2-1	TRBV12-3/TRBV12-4	TGTGCCAGCAGTGCTGCGGTGGGTGAGCAGTTCTTC	CASSAAVGEQFF
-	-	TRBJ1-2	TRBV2	TGTGCCAGCAGTGAAGCGTCTTATAGTGGCTACACCTTC	CASSEASYSGYTF
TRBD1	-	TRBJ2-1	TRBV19	TGTGCCAGTAGTTTAGGACAGGGGCGTAACAATGAGCAGTTCTTC	CASSLGQGRNNEQFF
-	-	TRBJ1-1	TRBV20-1	TGCAGTGCTAGGGGGGATAAGGTCCTAGGAATGAACACTGAAGCTTTCTTT	CSARGDKVLGMNTEAFF
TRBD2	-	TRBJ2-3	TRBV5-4	TGTGCCAGCAGCTCACTCTTAGCGGGACCTAGCACAGATACGCAGTATTTT	CASSSLLAGPSTDTQYF
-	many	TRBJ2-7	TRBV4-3	TGCGCCAGCAGCCAAGGACTAGGAAGCGGTGGCTACGAGCAGTACTTC	CASSQGLGSGGYEQYF
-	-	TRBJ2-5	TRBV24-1	TGTGCCACCAGTGATCTGTACCAAGAGACCCAGTACTTC	CATSDLYQETQYF
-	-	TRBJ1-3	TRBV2	TGTGCCAGCAGGGGGCCTGGAAACACCATATATTTT	CASRGPGNTIYF
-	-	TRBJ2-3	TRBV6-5	TGTGCCAGCAGTCCCCGGGACCTTGGGTATTTT	CASSPRDLGYF
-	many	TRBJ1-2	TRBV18	TGTGCCAGCTCACCACCAGGGGGCTATGGCTACACCTTC	CASSPPGGYGYTF
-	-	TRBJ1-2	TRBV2	TGTGCCAGCAGTGATGGGCAGGGTATCTATGGCTACACCTTC	CASSDGQGIYGYTF
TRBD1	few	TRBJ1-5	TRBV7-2	TGTGCCAGCACTTATGGACAGGGTGGCAATCAGCCCCAGCATTTT	CASTYGQGGNQPQHF
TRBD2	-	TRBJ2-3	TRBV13	TGTGCCAGCAGCCACCCTAGCGGGTTGGGCACAGATACGCAGTATTTT	CASSHPSGLGTDTQYF
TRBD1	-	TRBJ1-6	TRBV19	TGTGCCAGTAACCCGAATGACAGGGGGTACTCACCCCTCCACTTT	CASNPNDRGYSPLHF
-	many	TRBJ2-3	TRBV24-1	TGTGCCACCAGCCCCGCCGGAGGCAGGGCCAGAGATACGCAGTATTTT	CATSPAGGRARDTQYF
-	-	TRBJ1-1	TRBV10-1	TGCGCCAGCAGGATAGCTAGACGCCTTCCCCGCACTGAAGCTCTCTTT	CASRIARRLPRTEALF
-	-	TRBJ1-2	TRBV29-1	TGCAGCGTGGAGCACCGGTCGAGGAACTATGGCTACACCTTC	CSVEHRSRNYGYTF
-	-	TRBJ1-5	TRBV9	TGTGCCAGCAGCCGCAATAGCAATCAGCCCCAGCATTTT	CASSRNSNQPQHF
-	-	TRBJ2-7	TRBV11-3	TGTGCCAGCAGCCCCCTCCTAGCGAAATCCTACGAGCAGTACTTC	CASSPLLAKSYEQYF
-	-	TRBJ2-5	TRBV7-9	TGCGCCAGCAGTAGGGACACTCCGAGGAACCAGTACTTC	CASSRDTPRNQYF
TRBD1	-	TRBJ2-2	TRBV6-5	TGTGCCAGCAGTTACTGGGACAGGGGGCTTGAGGGCGGGGAGCTGTTTTTT	CASSYWDRGLEGGELFF
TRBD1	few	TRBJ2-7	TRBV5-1	TGCGCCAGCAGCTTGGCGGAACAGGGGGCCTACGAGCAGTACTTC	CASSLAEQGAYEQYF
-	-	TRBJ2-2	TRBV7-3	TGTGCCAGCAGCCCTGATTCCGGTGAGCTGTTTTTT	CASSPDSGELFF
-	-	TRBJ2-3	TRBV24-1	TGTGCCACCAGTGACTCCCGGGACGCGGTAAGTACAGATACGCAGTATTTT	CATSDSRDAVSTDTQYF
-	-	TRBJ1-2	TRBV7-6	TGTGCCAGCAGGCCAAGCCCAGGGGCAAATTACACCTTC	CASRPSPGANYTF
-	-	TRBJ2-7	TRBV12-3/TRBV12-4	TGTGCCAGCAGTGATCGGACAGAGCAGTACTTC	CASSDRTEQYF
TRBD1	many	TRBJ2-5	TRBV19	TGTGCCACCCGGGACAGGCCTGTTGGGACCCAGTACTTC	CATRDRPVGTQYF
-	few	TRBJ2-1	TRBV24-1	TGTGCCACCAGTGATGCTGTGACAGGCGATTCCTACAATGAGCAGTTCTTC	CATSDAVTGDSYNEQFF
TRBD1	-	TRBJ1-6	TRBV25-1	TGTGCCAGCAGTGTTGGGACAGGATTAGGTTCACCCCTCCACTTT	CASSVGTGLGSPLHF
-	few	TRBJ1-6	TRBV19	TGTGCCAGTAGTATCCCGGCAGGGAAGAATTCACCCCTCCACTTT	CASSIPAGKNSPLHF
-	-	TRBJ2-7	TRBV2	TGTGCCAGCAGTGCCGGCCGGGAAGCCTACGAACAGTACTTC	CASSAGREAYEQYF
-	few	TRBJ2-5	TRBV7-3	TGTGCCAGCAGCCCGGGCGGGACGGGAGAGACCCAGTACTTC	CASSPGGTGETQYF
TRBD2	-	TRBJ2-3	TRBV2	TGTGCCAGCAGTGCAACTAGCGGTACAGATACGCAGTATTTT	CASSATSGTDTQYF
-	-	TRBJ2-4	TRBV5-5	TGTGCCAGCAGCCCCCTTGGGACGGCCAAAAACATTCAGTACTTC	CASSPLGTAKNIQYF
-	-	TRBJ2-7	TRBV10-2	TGCGCCAGCAGTGATGTGTCTGGCAGGAACTACGAGCAGTACTTC	CASSDVSGRNYEQYF